This T cell receptor beta chain was recorded in a study of T cell repertoires in cytomegalovirus infection. This clonotype was counted at least ten times. Its antigen is unidentified. This CDR3 spans 14 amino acids. V was cut by 1 base and J by 7 bases, with 13 bases left in between. Per the germline V gene, CDR1 is SEHNR and CDR2 is FQNEAQ (reference sequence). One entry per CDR3 protein, called by TCRdb with MiXCR from the reads. The repertoire holds around 99,000 distinct CDR3 sequences, with 25% to 30% as singletons. V and J are TRBV7-9 and TRBJ1-1, with D possibly matching TRBD1 (6 bases). The material sequenced was CD8+ T cells from cultured PBMCs, taken from culture after CMV antigen stimulation. The clonotype originates from a human donor in good health (CMV status not recorded). Some clones in this sample may be carry-over from other donors' samples. The CDR3 nucleotides read TGTGCCAGCAGCTTAGGAGGACAGACGAATGAAGCTTTCTTT. It encodes CASSLGGQTNEAFF.